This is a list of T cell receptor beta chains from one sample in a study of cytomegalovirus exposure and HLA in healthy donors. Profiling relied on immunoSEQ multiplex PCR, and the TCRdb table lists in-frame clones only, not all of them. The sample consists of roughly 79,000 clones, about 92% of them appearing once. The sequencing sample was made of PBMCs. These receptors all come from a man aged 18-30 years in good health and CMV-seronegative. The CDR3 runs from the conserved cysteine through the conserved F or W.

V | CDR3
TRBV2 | CASSLQGANEKLFF
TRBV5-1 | CASSLVGGNYGYTF
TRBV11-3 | CASSLRGGGEQFF
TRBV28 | CASSGDRRGYTF
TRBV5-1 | CASSLGSGSFYNEQFF
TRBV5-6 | CASSLQPGILEKLFF
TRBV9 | CASSVGLRGSQETQYF
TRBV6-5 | CASSYGTGGVYGYTF
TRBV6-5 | CASSYSGSQGYEQYF
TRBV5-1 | CASRSAGRGRTNEQYF
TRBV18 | CASSPTGKNQPQHF
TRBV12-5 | CASGSSYSNQSQHF
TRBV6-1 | CASSPLALQGQPQHF
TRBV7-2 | CASSHRRVNQPQHF
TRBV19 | CASRMSPGAEAFF
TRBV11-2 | CASSPGTSGGWQETQYF
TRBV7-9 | CASSRGLSDEQYF
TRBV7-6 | CASSLDRGQPQHF
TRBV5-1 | CASSAGLVGGELFF
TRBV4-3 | CASSQETGSGANVLTF
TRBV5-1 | CASSSGDSTYNEQFF
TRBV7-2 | CASSLEARPTYEQYF
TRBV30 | CAWSPRAPDTQYF
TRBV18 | CASSPSTGGKTEAFF
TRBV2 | CASTPGTGGNSEQFF
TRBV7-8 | CASTNLGQGSYEQYF
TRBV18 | CASSPPVDRGYAFF
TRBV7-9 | CASSSSLGHNEQFF
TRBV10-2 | CASSERRTGGGFGQYF